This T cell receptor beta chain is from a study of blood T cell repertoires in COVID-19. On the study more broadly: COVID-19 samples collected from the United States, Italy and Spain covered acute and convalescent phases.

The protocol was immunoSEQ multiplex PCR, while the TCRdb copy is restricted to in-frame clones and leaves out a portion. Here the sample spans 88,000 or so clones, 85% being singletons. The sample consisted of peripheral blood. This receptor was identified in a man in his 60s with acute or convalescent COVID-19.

CDR3 sequence reads: CASSGLAGKYQETQYF. For the CDR3, the DNA is TGTGCCAGCAGTGGTCTAGCGGGCAAGTACCAAGAGACCCAGTACTTC. The rearrangement joins TRBV2 to TRBJ2-5; 8 bases line up with TRBD2. The germline CDR1 and CDR2 sequences are SNHLY and FYNNEI. V shed 4 bases and J 0 bases; nucleotides not matched to a gene: 7. This CDR3 comprises 16 residues.